The rows below give T cell receptor beta chains drawn from one sample of a study of cytomegalovirus exposure and HLA in healthy donors. This table comes from immunoSEQ multiplex PCR, and its TCRdb copy is limited to in-frame clones, with some not included. The table includes 130,000 to 150,000 clones, over 75% detected once. The sample consisted of PBMCs. The receptors originated from a woman in her 30s in good health and CMV-seronegative. The CDR3 runs from the conserved cysteine through the conserved F or W. A D gene is named only where the DNA matches it firmly. Not every row has a clone size; where given, it reads once, few, many or a size class.

V: TRBV18
J: TRBJ1-1
size: -
D: TRBD1
DNA: TGTGCCAGCTCTACCGGACAGGGAAACACTGAAGCTTTCTTT
CDR3: CASSTGQGNTEAFF

V: TRBV27
J: TRBJ1-6
size: -
D: -
DNA: TGTGCCAGCAGTTTAGGAGGGATCCATAATTCACCCCTCCACTTT
CDR3: CASSLGGIHNSPLHF

V: TRBV7-9
J: TRBJ1-1
size: -
D: -
DNA: TGTGCCAGCAGCTTATGGTCGCAGGAAGCTTTCTTT
CDR3: CASSLWSQEAFF

V: TRBV5-4
J: TRBJ2-3
size: -
D: -
DNA: TGTGCCAGCAGCTTGGGTTGGGGGCCAGATACGCAGTATTTT
CDR3: CASSLGWGPDTQYF

V: TRBV7-2
J: TRBJ1-6
size: -
D: -
DNA: TGTGCCAGCAGCTTAGGGCAGGGTCTTAGCTCCTATAATTCACCCCTCCACTTT
CDR3: CASSLGQGLSSYNSPLHF

V: TRBV2
J: TRBJ2-1
size: -
D: TRBD2
DNA: TGTGCCAGCAGTGGAAGGACTAGCGGGGGTCTCAATGAGCAGTTCTTC
CDR3: CASSGRTSGGLNEQFF

V: TRBV4-1
J: TRBJ1-4
size: -
D: TRBD1
DNA: TGCGCCAGCAGCCAAGGAGGACAGGGTTTTCATGAAAAACTGTTTTTT
CDR3: CASSQGGQGFHEKLFF

V: TRBV10-1
J: TRBJ2-3
size: -
D: -
DNA: TGCGCCAGCAGGGGAGGTACGCAGTATTTT
CDR3: CASRGGTQYF

V: TRBV7-8
J: TRBJ2-7
size: few
D: TRBD2
DNA: TGTGCCAGCAGCTTAGGACTAGCCCGGGGGTACGAGCAGTACTTC
CDR3: CASSLGLARGYEQYF

V: TRBV10-2
J: TRBJ1-2
size: -
D: TRBD1
DNA: TGCGCCAGCAGTACCGGGACAGCTAACTATGGCTACACCTTC
CDR3: CASSTGTANYGYTF

V: TRBV18
J: TRBJ1-2
size: once
D: -
DNA: TGTGCCAGCTCACCTCAACAAGCCTTCGACAGGCTTTCCTCAGCTAACTATGGCTACACCTTC
CDR3: CASSPQQAFDRLSSANYGYTF

V: TRBV5-4
J: TRBJ1-6
size: -
D: -
DNA: TGTGCCAGCAGCTTGGCCTCGGGGGGTGACTATAATTCACCCCTCCACTTT
CDR3: CASSLASGGDYNSPLHF

V: TRBV5-1
J: TRBJ2-3
size: -
D: -
DNA: TGCGCCAGCAGCCCTAGACAGATGGGAGATACGCAGTATTTT
CDR3: CASSPRQMGDTQYF

V: TRBV6-1
J: TRBJ1-2
size: few
D: TRBD1
DNA: TGTGCCAGCACCGGACAGGGGCCCTATGGCTACACCTTC
CDR3: CASTGQGPYGYTF

V: TRBV6-1
J: TRBJ2-2
size: -
D: -
DNA: TGTGCCAGCAGTGAAGGGGATCAGGGCGGGGAGCTGTTTTTT
CDR3: CASSEGDQGGELFF

V: TRBV5-1
J: TRBJ1-1
size: -
D: TRBD1
DNA: TGCGCCAACAGCTTAGGGAACAGGGGGCTAGGCACTGAAGCTTTCTTT
CDR3: CANSLGNRGLGTEAFF

V: TRBV4-3
J: TRBJ2-1
size: -
D: TRBD2
DNA: TGCGCCAGCAGCCCCGGGACTAGCGGGCTCTCCTACAATGAGCAGTTCTTC
CDR3: CASSPGTSGLSYNEQFF

V: TRBV5-1
J: TRBJ2-5
size: -
D: TRBD2
DNA: TGCGCCAGCAGCTTGGATAGCGGGGGGGCGATGGAGACCCAGTACTTC
CDR3: CASSLDSGGAMETQYF

V: TRBV20-1
J: TRBJ1-2
size: -
D: -
DNA: TGCAGTGCTAGAACCGGGAATGGCTACACCTTC
CDR3: CSARTGNGYTF

V: TRBV10-3
J: TRBJ1-2
size: once
D: TRBD1
DNA: TGTGCCATCAGTGGTTTCGGACAGGGGCTAAACTATGGCTACACCTTC
CDR3: CAISGFGQGLNYGYTF

V: TRBV5-6
J: TRBJ2-7
size: few
D: -
DNA: TGTGCCAGCAGCACGGGACACCTGGGCGAGCAGTACTTC
CDR3: CASSTGHLGEQYF

V: TRBV21-1
J: TRBJ1-1
size: -
D: -
DNA: TGTGCCAGCAGCGTATCCCTACTGACCCCGGACAGGGGGGTAGTGGATACTGAAGCTTTCTTT
CDR3: CASSVSLLTPDRGVVDTEAFF

V: TRBV4-1
J: TRBJ1-2
size: -
D: -
DNA: TGCGCCAGCAGCCAAGATGGGGACACTGAGGGAGGGTATGGCTACACCTTC
CDR3: CASSQDGDTEGGYGYTF

V: TRBV6-5
J: TRBJ1-2
size: -
D: TRBD1
DNA: TGTGCCAGCAGTCTGGGACAGGGGTCTAACTATGGCTACACCTTC
CDR3: CASSLGQGSNYGYTF

V: TRBV25-1
J: TRBJ1-2
size: -
D: TRBD1
DNA: TGTGCCAGCAGTGAGCGGGGACAGCCAAACTATGGCTACACCTTC
CDR3: CASSERGQPNYGYTF

V: TRBV7-2
J: TRBJ2-3
size: few
D: TRBD1
DNA: TGTGCCAGCAGCGGAACCGGGACAGCCACAGATACGCAGTATTTT
CDR3: CASSGTGTATDTQYF

V: TRBV4-2
J: TRBJ1-1
size: -
D: -
DNA: TGTGCCAGCAGCCAGGACCCGGGGGGGATAAGGGCTGAAGCTTTCTTT
CDR3: CASSQDPGGIRAEAFF

V: TRBV7-9
J: TRBJ1-2
size: few
D: TRBD1
DNA: TGTGCCAGCAGCTTTAGCGACAGGGGAGGTTTTGGCTACACCTTC
CDR3: CASSFSDRGGFGYTF

V: TRBV2
J: TRBJ1-1
size: -
D: TRBD1
DNA: TGTGCCAGCAGCTCGACAGGGGAAAGGATGAACACTGAAGCTTTCTTT
CDR3: CASSSTGERMNTEAFF

V: TRBV4-1
J: TRBJ2-5
size: -
D: -
DNA: TGCGCCAGCAGCCAAAATTCGGGGGTTGGGGAGACCCAGTACTTC
CDR3: CASSQNSGVGETQYF

V: TRBV28
J: TRBJ2-5
size: -
D: TRBD1
DNA: TGTGCCAGCAGTGAGAACAGGGGTCTCCAAGAGACCCAGTACTTC
CDR3: CASSENRGLQETQYF

V: TRBV7-9
J: TRBJ1-2
size: -
D: -
DNA: TGTGCCAGCAGCGAATACCGGGAAGACCTCCTATACGGCTACACCTTC
CDR3: CASSEYREDLLYGYTF

V: TRBV4-3
J: TRBJ1-2
size: -
D: TRBD1
DNA: TGCGCCAGCAGCCAAGTACACGGTAGTATGGAGGGGGCGCGGGGCTACACCTTC
CDR3: CASSQVHGSMEGARGYTF

V: TRBV10-1
J: TRBJ2-3
size: -
D: TRBD2
DNA: TGCGCCAGCAGTCCACCGGGACTAGGAGGCCCAGATACGCAGTATTTT
CDR3: CASSPPGLGGPDTQYF

V: TRBV6-4
J: TRBJ1-1
size: -
D: -
DNA: TGTGCCAGCAGTGTCCAACCGCGGGACACTGAAGCTTTCTTT
CDR3: CASSVQPRDTEAFF

V: TRBV9
J: TRBJ1-6
size: -
D: -
DNA: TGTGCCAGCAGCGTAGGGTTGAGCTCCTATAATTCACCCCTCCACTTT
CDR3: CASSVGLSSYNSPLHF

V: TRBV5-1
J: TRBJ1-1
size: -
D: -
DNA: TGCGCCAGCAGCTTTTCGTTGAACACTGAAGCTTTCTTT
CDR3: CASSFSLNTEAFF

V: TRBV11-2
J: TRBJ2-7
size: -
D: TRBD2
DNA: TGTGCCAGCAGCTTAGGTATGGGATGGCGGGGGGCCACCTACGAGCAGTACTTC
CDR3: CASSLGMGWRGATYEQYF

V: TRBV6-5
J: TRBJ1-3
size: -
D: -
DNA: TGTGCCAGCAAGCTGACACTCTCTGGAAACACCATATATTTT
CDR3: CASKLTLSGNTIYF

V: TRBV29-1
J: TRBJ1-1
size: few
D: -
DNA: TGCAGCGTTGAAAGATCGGGGGGTAGGACTGAAGCTTTCTTT
CDR3: CSVERSGGRTEAFF

V: TRBV2
J: TRBJ1-1
size: -
D: -
DNA: TGTGCCAGCCCCGGACAGAAGAACACTGAAGCTTTCTTT
CDR3: CASPGQKNTEAFF

V: TRBV4-1
J: TRBJ2-1
size: -
D: -
DNA: TGCGCCAGCAGCCAAATACCGAGCGGGCCCGGCAATGAGCAGTTCTTC
CDR3: CASSQIPSGPGNEQFF

V: TRBV5-1
J: TRBJ1-2
size: -
D: -
DNA: TGCGCCAGCAGCTTGTTCGGTCCTAAGGAGGGTGGCTACACCTTC
CDR3: CASSLFGPKEGGYTF

V: TRBV9
J: TRBJ2-1
size: once
D: TRBD2
DNA: TGTGCCAGCAGCGGCTGGGTAGCGGGGGGTTTACGGGAGCAGTTCTTC
CDR3: CASSGWVAGGLREQFF

V: TRBV7-8
J: TRBJ1-3
size: few
D: TRBD1
DNA: TGTGCCAGCAGCTTAGTGACAGGGGGCTTTGGAAACACCATATATTTT
CDR3: CASSLVTGGFGNTIYF